One and the same sample provided the 25 T cell receptor beta chains below, sequenced in a study of cytomegalovirus exposure and HLA in healthy donors. Vbeta (60) and Jbeta (13) primers were used in the PCR. Profiled with immunoSEQ multiplex PCR; TCRdb holds only in-frame clones, not every one. Among 190,000 or so clones listed, 82% were seen once. Material: PBMCs. All receptors come from a boy younger than 10 in good health and CMV-seronegative.

The chain is built from TRBV2 and TRBJ1-3; weak D call: TRBD1 (5 bases). CDR1 and CDR2 (germline): SNHLY, FYNNEI. The CDR3 is 15 residues long. V was cut by 7 bases and J by 2 bases, with 15 bases left in between. DNA for the CDR3: TGTGCCAGCAAGGGGTTCGGAGAGACTGGAAACACCATATATTTT. Its protein is CASKGFGETGNTIYF.

The chain uses TRBV19 and TRBJ1-5, with 8 bases matching TRBD1. V lost 5 bases, J lost 4 bases, and 7 bases stayed unmatched. The CDR3 is made up of 15 amino acids. CDR1 is LNHDA and CDR2 is SQIVND in the germline V gene (reference sequence). CDR3 sequence: CASSVTRTGNQPQHF. CDR3 DNA: TGTGCCAGTAGTGTCACCCGGACAGGGAATCAGCCCCAGCATTTT.

V and J are TRBV29-1 and TRBJ1-1; 9 bases are shared with TRBD1. The CDR3 is 13 residues long. Germline trimming cut 6 bases from V and 4 bases from J; bases unmatched to any gene: 6. Per the germline V gene, CDR1 is SQVTM and CDR2 is ANQGSEA. The CDR3 protein is CSVRTGGGTEAFF. In DNA form, the CDR3 reads TGCAGCGTCCGCACAGGGGGCGGCACTGAAGCTTTCTTT.

This sequence joins TRBV27 and TRBJ1-5, with unresolved D. The CDR3 is made up of 14 amino acids. The V end lost 2 bases, the J end lost 4 bases, and 9 bases lay between the germline ends. Germline V gene sequence: CDR1 MNHEY, CDR2 SMNVEV (reference sequence). CDR3 amino acids: CASSLAGRNQPQHF. The CDR3 DNA reads as TGTGCCAGCAGTTTAGCCGGGAGAAATCAGCCCCAGCATTTT.

The rearrangement joins TRBV5-1 to TRBJ1-2; D unclear. Germline lookup yields CDR1 SGHRS and CDR2 YFSETQ. This CDR3 contains 13 residues. The V end lost 4 bases, the J end lost 7 bases, and 14 bases lay between the germline ends. CDR3 region: CASSPGELSGYTF. CDR3 in DNA: TGCGCCAGCAGCCCCGGTGAACTGTCTGGCTACACCTTC.

The CDR3 region has the DNA TGTGCCAGCACCGCCGACAGGGCTGGCTACACCTTC. Its protein product is CASTADRAGYTF. This chain joins TRBV2 and TRBJ1-2, with TRBD1 matching 7 bases. There are 12 residues in the CDR3. J was trimmed by 7 bases and V by 7 bases; bases with no gene match: 6. Germline loops: CDR1 SNHLY, CDR2 FYNNEI.

V gene TRBV18 combines with J gene TRBJ1-6; the D gene is possibly TRBD1 (5 bases). CDR3 length equals 15 residues. V dropped 4 bases and J dropped 7 bases, with 14 bases sitting between them. Germline CDR1 reads KGHSH; CDR2 reads LQKENI. The CDR3 DNA follows: TGTGCCAGCTCACGGACCGGGACTGCAAATTCACCCCTCCACTTT. It specifies CASSRTGTANSPLHF.

This clone has a single count. The chain couples TRBV30 to TRBJ2-2; 9 positions match TRBD1. The CDR3 is 15 amino acids. With 0 bases clipped from V and 6 bases from J, the junction kept 5 bases outside the gene matches. Germline loops: CDR1 GTSNPN, CDR2 SVGIG (reference sequence). CDR3 residues: CAWSVDRGESGELFF. The CDR3 DNA sequence: TGTGCCTGGAGTGTAGACAGGGGGGAATCCGGGGAGCTGTTTTTT.

The chain employs TRBV5-4 and TRBJ2-7, with TRBD2 matching 11 bases. V lost 1 base and J lost 0; bases outside the gene matches: 6. Germline V gives CDR1 SGHNT, CDR2 YYREEE (reference sequence). This CDR3 spans 17 amino acids. The CDR3 here is CASSLISSGGSSYEQYF. CDR3 sequence (DNA): TGTGCCAGCAGCTTGATCTCTAGCGGGGGGTCCTCCTACGAGCAGTACTTC. Looking up the rest from reference TRBV5-4 and TRBJ2-7 gives the full variable domain: ETGVTQSPTHLIKTRGQQVTLRCSSQSGHNTVSWYQQALGQGPQFIFQYYREEENGRGNFPPRFSGLQFPNYSSELNVNALELDDSALYLCASSLISSGGSSYEQYFGPGTRLTVT.

The chain couples TRBV30 to TRBJ1-1; 7 bases line up with TRBD1. This CDR3 is 14 amino acids long. Per the germline V gene, CDR1 is GTSNPN and CDR2 is SVGIG (reference sequence). With V trimmed by 0 bases and J by 3 bases, 4 bases remained unmatched. The DNA for the CDR3 is TGTGCCTGGAGTGTACTAGGGGGCTACACTGAAGCTTTCTTT. Protein sequence: CAWSVLGGYTEAFF.

This sequence joins TRBV9 and TRBJ2-5, with 9 nucleotides matching TRBD2. The germline CDR1 and CDR2 sequences are SGDLS and YYNGEE. V lost 2 bases to trimming and J lost 2 bases; unmatched junction nucleotides: 7. There are 16 residues in the CDR3. The CDR3 loop is CASSVSAGGRQETQYF. CDR3 nucleotide sequence: TGTGCCAGCAGCGTTTCCGCGGGGGGGCGGCAAGAGACCCAGTACTTC. Combining the CDR3 with reference TRBV9 and TRBJ2-5 gives the whole variable domain DSGVTQTPKHLITATGQRVTLRCSPRSGDLSVYWYQQSLDQGLQFLIQYYNGEERAKGNILERFSAQQFPDLHSELNLSSLELGDSALYFCASSVSAGGRQETQYFGPGTRLLVL.

The chain combines TRBV2 with TRBJ2-1; TRBD2 matches at 8 bases. After removal of 3 bases from V and 5 bases from J, the junction contained 3 bases not matched to a gene. The germline V gene has CDR1 SNHLY and CDR2 FYNNEI. The CDR3 is made up of 14 amino acids. CDR3 DNA sequence: TGTGCCAGCAGTGAGCGGCGGGGGGACAATGAGCAGTTCTTC. This gives the protein CASSERRGDNEQFF.

The V gene is TRBV6-6, the J gene TRBJ1-6; D unclear. CDR1 is MNHNY and CDR2 is SVGAGI in the germline V gene (reference sequence). CDR3 size: 11 residues. Between the trimmed V and J ends, which lost 6 bases and 9 bases, there was a span of 6 bases. The CDR3 DNA is TGTGCCAGCAGAGTCAGTTCACCCCTCCACTTT. Translating it yields CASRVSSPLHF.

V is TRBV5-1 and J is TRBJ2-4, with D uncertain. This CDR3 is 14 amino acids long. Germline CDR1 and CDR2: SGHRS and YFSETQ. Trimming pared 5 bases from V and 1 base from J, leaving 10 bases between. CDR3 protein: CASSPETAKNIQYF. As DNA, the CDR3 is TGCGCCAGCAGTCCAGAAACGGCCAAAAACATTCAGTACTTC.

This chain uses TRBV7-2 with TRBJ2-7; maybe TRBD2 (6 bases). The germline V gene has CDR1 SGHTA and CDR2 FQGNSA. V lost 5 bases and J 2 bases, leaving 13 bases between the germline ends. The CDR3 is 14 amino acids. The chain's CDR3 is CASSTGRGAYEQYF. DNA of the CDR3: TGTGCCAGCAGCACGGGGCGGGGAGCCTACGAGCAGTACTTC.

This chain joins TRBV7-2 and TRBJ2-1; possible D gene TRBD1, 6 bases. Per germline, CDR1 SGHTA and CDR2 FQGNSA. Between the trimmed V and J ends, which lost 5 bases and 5 bases, there was a span of 19 bases. The CDR3 runs to 16 residues. CDR3 coding DNA: TGTGCCAGCAGCCCGACCCCGTACAGGGATGACAATGAGCAGTTCTTC. Protein product: CASSPTPYRDDNEQFF.

The rearrangement uses TRBV11-2 and TRBJ2-5; D not certain. CDR1 and CDR2 (germline): SGHAT, FQNNGV. V gave up 1 base and J gave up 5 bases, with 14 bases separating them. The CDR3 runs to 15 residues. The CDR3 sequence: CASSLVPFGQETQYF. The DNA of the CDR3 is TGTGCCAGCAGCTTAGTTCCCTTTGGTCAGGAGACCCAGTACTTC.

This sequence joins TRBV6-6 and TRBJ2-7; weak D call: TRBD1 (6 bases). The CDR3 consists of 14 residues. The germline V and J ends were trimmed by 2 bases and 3 bases, with 11 bases remaining between them. Germline lookup yields CDR1 MNHNY and CDR2 SVGAGI (reference sequence). DNA of the CDR3: TGTGCCAGCAGTTACCAGGGGTTGAACTACGAGCAGTACTTC. It encodes CASSYQGLNYEQYF.

The genes are TRBV7-2 and TRBJ1-2; D is undetermined. The length of the CDR3 is 14 residues. Trimming removed 3 bases from V and 8 bases from J, with 16 bases in between. The germline CDR1 and CDR2 sequences are SGHTA and FQGNSA. This CDR3 reads CASSFSSPPRGYTF. DNA of the CDR3: TGTGCCAGCAGCTTTTCGTCGCCACCGAGGGGCTACACCTTC.

The chain joins TRBV7-9 to TRBJ2-1, with D maybe TRBD2 (6 bases). V shed 6 bases and J shed 7 bases, with 10 bases lying between them. The CDR3 has 12 amino acids. Germline V gives CDR1 SEHNR, CDR2 FQNEAQ (reference sequence). Here the CDR3 reads CASSWRENEQFF. DNA for the CDR3: TGTGCCAGCAGTTGGAGGGAAAATGAGCAGTTCTTC.

V is TRBV4-3 and J is TRBJ1-6; no definite D call. The CDR3 is made up of 19 amino acids. Trimming removed 1 base at V and 2 bases at J, with 18 bases between. Per germline, CDR1 LGHNA and CDR2 YSLEER. CDR3: CASSQGTGVFGTYNSPLHF. The CDR3, as DNA: TGCGCCAGCAGCCAAGGGACTGGGGTATTCGGCACCTATAATTCACCCCTCCACTTT.

The chain has TRBV11-2 and TRBJ2-5; D might be TRBD2 (6 bases). Between the trimmed V and J ends, which lost 4 bases and 6 bases, there was a span of 15 bases. This CDR3 is built from 14 residues. CDR1 is SGHAT, CDR2 FQNNGV, per germline. The CDR3: CASSSARGRQTQYF. The CDR3 DNA reads as TGTGCCAGCAGCTCCGCCCGGGGGAGACAGACCCAGTACTTC.

J is TRBJ2-2 and V is TRBV9; 10 positions agree with TRBD2. Germline CDR1 reads SGDLS; CDR2 reads YYNGEE. The CDR3 has 17 residues. V trimming: 4 bases; J trimming: 5 bases; junction bases outside the gene matches: 11. This CDR3 is CASSTQPSGGGTGELFF. The CDR3 DNA reads as TGTGCCAGCAGCACCCAACCTAGCGGGGGCGGGACCGGGGAGCTGTTTTTT. Looking up the rest from reference TRBV9 and TRBJ2-2 gives the full variable domain: DSGVTQTPKHLITATGQRVTLRCSPRSGDLSVYWYQQSLDQGLQFLIQYYNGEERAKGNILERFSAQQFPDLHSELNLSSLELGDSALYFCASSTQPSGGGTGELFFGEGSRLTVL.

The chain links TRBV5-5 to TRBJ2-1, with TRBD2 matching 9 bases. Germline V gives CDR1 SGHKS, CDR2 YYEKEE (reference sequence). The CDR3 sequence is 16 residues long. Trimming cost V 4 bases and J 1 base; bases outside gene matches: 6. The CDR3 spells CASSVTSGQSYNEQFF. In DNA, the CDR3 is TGTGCCAGCAGCGTGACTAGCGGCCAGTCCTACAATGAGCAGTTCTTC.

The rearrangement joins TRBV7-9 to TRBJ1-4; D gene ambiguous. V was pared by 1 base and J by 5 bases, with 14 bases between. The CDR3 is made up of 16 amino acids. CDR1 is SEHNR and CDR2 is FQNEAQ in the germline V gene (reference sequence). The CDR3 loop reads CASSLENREINEKLFF. As DNA, the CDR3 is TGTGCCAGCAGCTTAGAGAACCGGGAGATCAATGAAAAACTGTTTTTT.